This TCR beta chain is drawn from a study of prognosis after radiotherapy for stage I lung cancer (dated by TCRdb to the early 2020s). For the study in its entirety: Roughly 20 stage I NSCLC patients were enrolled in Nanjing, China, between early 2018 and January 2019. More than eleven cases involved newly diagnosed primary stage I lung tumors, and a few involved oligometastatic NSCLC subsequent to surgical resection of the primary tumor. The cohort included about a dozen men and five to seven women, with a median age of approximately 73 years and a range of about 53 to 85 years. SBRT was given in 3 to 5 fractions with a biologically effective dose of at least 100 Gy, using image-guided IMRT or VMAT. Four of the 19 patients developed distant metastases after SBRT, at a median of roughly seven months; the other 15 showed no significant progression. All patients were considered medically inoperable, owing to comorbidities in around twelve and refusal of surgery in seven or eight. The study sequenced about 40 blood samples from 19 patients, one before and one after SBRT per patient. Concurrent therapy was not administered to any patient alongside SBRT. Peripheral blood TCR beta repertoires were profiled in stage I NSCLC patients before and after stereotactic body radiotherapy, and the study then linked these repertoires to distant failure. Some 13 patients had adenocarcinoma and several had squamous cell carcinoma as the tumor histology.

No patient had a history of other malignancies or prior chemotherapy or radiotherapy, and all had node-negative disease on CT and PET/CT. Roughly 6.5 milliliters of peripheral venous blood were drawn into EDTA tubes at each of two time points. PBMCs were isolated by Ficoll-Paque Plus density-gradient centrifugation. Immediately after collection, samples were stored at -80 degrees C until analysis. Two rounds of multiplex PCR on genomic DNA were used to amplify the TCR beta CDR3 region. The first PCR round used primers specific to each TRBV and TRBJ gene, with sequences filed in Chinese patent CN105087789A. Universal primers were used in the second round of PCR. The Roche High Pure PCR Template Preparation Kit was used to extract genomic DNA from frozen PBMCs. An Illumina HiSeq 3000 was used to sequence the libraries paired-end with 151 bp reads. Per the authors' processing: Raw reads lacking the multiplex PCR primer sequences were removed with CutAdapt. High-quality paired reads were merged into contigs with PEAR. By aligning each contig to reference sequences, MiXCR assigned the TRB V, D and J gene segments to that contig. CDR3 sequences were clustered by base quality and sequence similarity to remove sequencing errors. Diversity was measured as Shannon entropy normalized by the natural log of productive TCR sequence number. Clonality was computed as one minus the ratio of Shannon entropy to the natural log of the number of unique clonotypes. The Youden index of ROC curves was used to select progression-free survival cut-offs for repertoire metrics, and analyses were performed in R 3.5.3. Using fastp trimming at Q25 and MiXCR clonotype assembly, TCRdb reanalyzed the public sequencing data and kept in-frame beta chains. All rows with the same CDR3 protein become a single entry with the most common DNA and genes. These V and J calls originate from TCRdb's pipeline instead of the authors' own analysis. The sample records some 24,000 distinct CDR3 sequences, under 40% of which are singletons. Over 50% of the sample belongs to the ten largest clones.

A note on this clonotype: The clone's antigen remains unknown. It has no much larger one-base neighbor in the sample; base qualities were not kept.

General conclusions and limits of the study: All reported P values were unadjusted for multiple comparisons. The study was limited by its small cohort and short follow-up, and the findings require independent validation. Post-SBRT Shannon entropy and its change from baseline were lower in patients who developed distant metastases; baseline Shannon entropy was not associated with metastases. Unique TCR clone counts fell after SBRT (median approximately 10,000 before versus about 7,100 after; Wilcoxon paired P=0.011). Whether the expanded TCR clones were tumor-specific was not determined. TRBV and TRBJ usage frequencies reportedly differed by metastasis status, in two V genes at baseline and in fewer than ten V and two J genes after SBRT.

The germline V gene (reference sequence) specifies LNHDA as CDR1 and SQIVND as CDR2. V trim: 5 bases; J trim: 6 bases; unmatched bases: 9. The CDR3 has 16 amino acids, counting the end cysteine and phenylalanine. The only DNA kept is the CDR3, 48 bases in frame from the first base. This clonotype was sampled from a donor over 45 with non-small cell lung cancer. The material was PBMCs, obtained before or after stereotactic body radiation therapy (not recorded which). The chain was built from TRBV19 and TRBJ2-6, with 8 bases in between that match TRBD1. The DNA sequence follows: TGTGCCAGTAGTCCCAGCCAGGGGGCTGTGGCCAACGTCCTGACTTTC. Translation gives CASSPSQGAVANVLTF.